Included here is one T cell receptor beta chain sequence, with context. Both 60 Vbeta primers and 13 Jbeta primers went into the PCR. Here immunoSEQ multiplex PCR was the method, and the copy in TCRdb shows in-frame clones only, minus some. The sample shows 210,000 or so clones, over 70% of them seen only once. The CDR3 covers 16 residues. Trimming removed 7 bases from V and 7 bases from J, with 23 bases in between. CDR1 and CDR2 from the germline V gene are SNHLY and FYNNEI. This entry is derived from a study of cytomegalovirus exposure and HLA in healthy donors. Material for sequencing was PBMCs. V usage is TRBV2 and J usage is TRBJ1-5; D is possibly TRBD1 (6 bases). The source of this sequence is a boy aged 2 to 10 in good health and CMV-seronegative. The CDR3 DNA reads TGTGCCAGCACCCCTGGGGGGGGGCGCTTGGAACAGCCCCAGCATTTT. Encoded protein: CASTPGGGRLEQPQHF.